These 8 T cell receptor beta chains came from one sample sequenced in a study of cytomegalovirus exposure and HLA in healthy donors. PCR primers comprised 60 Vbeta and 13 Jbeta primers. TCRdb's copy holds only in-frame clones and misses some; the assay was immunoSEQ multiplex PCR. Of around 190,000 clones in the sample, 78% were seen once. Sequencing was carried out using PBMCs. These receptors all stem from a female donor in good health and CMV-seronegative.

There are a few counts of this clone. DNA of the CDR3: TGCGCCAGCAGACAAGGGACAGGGGTGTTGTATGAGCAGTTCTTC. This sequence encodes CASRQGTGVLYEQFF. The V and J genes are TRBV10-2 and TRBJ2-1; 10 positions match TRBD1. Per germline, CDR1 WSHSY and CDR2 SAAADI. This CDR3 spans 15 amino acids. V shed 6 bases, J shed 8 bases, and the junction held 10 bases outside the gene matches.

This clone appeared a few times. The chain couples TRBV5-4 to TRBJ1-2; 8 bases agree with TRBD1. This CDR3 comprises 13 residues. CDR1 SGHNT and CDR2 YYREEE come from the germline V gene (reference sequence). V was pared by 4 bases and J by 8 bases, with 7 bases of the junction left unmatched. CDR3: CASSAGQGQGYTF. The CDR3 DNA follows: TGTGCCAGCAGCGCAGGACAGGGTCAGGGCTACACCTTC.

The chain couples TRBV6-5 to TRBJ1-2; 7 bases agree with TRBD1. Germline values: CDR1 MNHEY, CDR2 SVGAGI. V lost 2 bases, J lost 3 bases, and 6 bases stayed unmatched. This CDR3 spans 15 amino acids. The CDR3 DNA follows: TGTGCCAGCAGTTACCGGGACAGCTCATACTATGGCTACACCTTC. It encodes CASSYRDSSYYGYTF.

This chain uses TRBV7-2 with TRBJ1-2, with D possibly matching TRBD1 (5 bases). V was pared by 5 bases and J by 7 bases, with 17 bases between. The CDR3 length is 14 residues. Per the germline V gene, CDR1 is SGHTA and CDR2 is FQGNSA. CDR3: CASSGNGGWVGYTF. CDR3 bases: TGTGCCAGCAGCGGGAACGGGGGGTGGGTTGGCTACACCTTC.

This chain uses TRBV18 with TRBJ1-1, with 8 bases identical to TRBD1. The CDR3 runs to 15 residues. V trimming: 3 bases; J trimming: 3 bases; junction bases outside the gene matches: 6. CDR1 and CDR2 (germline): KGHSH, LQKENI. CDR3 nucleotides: TGTGCCAGCTCACCCTTCGGACAGGGAGACACTGAAGCTTTCTTT. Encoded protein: CASSPFGQGDTEAFF.

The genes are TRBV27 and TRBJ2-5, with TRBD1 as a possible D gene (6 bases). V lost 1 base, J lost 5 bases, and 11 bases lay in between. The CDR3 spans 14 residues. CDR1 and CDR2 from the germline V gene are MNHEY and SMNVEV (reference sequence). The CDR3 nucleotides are TGTGCCAGCAGTTTATACAGGGCGTCGGAGACCCAGTACTTC. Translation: CASSLYRASETQYF.

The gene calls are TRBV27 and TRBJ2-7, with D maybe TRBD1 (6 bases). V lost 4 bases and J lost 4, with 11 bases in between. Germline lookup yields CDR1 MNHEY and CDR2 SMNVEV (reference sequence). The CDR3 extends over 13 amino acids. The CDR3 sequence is CASSSRGRYEQYF. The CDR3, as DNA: TGTGCCAGCAGTTCCAGGGGAAGATACGAGCAGTACTTC.

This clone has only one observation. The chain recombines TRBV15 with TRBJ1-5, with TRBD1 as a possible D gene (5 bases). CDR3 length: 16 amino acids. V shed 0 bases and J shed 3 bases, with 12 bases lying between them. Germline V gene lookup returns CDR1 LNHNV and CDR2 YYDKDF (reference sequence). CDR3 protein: CATSRDWGTVNQPQHF. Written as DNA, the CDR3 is TGTGCCACCAGCAGAGACTGGGGGACTGTCAATCAGCCCCAGCATTTT.